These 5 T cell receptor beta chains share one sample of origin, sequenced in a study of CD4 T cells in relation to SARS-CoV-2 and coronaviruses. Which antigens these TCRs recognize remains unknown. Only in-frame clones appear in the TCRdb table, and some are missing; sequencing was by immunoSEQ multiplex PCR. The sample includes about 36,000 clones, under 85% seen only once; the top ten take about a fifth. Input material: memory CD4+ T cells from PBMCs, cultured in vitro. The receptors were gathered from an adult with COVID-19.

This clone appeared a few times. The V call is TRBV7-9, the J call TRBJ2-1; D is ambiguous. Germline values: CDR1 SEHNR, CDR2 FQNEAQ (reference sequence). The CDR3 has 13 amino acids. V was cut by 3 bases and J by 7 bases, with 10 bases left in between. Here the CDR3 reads CASSFKVLNEQFF. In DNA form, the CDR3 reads TGTGCCAGCAGCTTCAAAGTGCTGAATGAGCAGTTCTTC.

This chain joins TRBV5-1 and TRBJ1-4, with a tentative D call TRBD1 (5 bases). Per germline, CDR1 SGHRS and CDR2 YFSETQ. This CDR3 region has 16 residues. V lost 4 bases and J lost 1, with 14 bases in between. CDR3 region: CASSPEGMRTNEKLFF. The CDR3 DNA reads TGCGCCAGCAGCCCAGAGGGGATGAGAACTAATGAAAAACTGTTTTTT.

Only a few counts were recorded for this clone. The CDR3 DNA is TGTGCCGGGACAGGGGAAGGATCCTACGAGCAGTACTTC. Translating it yields CAGTGEGSYEQYF. The chain has TRBV30 and TRBJ2-7; 10 nucleotides align to TRBD1. The CDR3 length is 13 residues. The V gene end was trimmed by 8 bases and the J gene end by 1 base; junction bases not matched to a gene: 5. The V gene's germline CDR1 is GTSNPN and CDR2 SVGIG (reference sequence).

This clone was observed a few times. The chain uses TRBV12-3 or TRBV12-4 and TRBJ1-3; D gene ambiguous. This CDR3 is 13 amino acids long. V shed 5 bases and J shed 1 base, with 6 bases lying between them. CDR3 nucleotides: TGTGCCAGCAGTCTCAATTCTGGAAACACCATATATTTT. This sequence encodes CASSLNSGNTIYF.

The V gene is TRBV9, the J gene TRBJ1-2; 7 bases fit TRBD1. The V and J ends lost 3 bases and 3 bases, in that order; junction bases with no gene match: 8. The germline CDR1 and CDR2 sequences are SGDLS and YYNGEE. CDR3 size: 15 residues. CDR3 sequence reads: CASSDPKGADYGYTF. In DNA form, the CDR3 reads TGTGCCAGCAGCGACCCGAAGGGGGCGGACTATGGCTACACCTTC.